The subject of this entry is one TCR beta chain. The sample contains more than one DNA sequence encoding this CDR3. This sample stems from a study of cytomegalovirus exposure and HLA in healthy donors. The donors were healthy bone marrow donors. Primers for the PCR totalled 60 Vbeta and 13 Jbeta. TCRdb's table, derived via immunoSEQ multiplex PCR, lists solely in-frame clones and lacks some. The sample lists about 200,000 clones, 60% to 80% occurring once. The specimen sequenced was PBMCs. The receptor comes from a woman aged 25-40 years in good health and CMV-seronegative.

As DNA, the CDR3 is TGTGCCACCAGCAGAGGAGGAGTGTATCAGCCCCAGCATTTT. Its protein is CATSRGGVYQPQHF. The rearrangement links TRBV15 to TRBJ1-5; D gene uncertain. Germline V gene sequence: CDR1 LNHNV, CDR2 YYDKDF (reference sequence). With 1 base removed from V and 5 bases from J, the gap between germline ends came to 9 bases. This CDR3 has 14 amino acids.